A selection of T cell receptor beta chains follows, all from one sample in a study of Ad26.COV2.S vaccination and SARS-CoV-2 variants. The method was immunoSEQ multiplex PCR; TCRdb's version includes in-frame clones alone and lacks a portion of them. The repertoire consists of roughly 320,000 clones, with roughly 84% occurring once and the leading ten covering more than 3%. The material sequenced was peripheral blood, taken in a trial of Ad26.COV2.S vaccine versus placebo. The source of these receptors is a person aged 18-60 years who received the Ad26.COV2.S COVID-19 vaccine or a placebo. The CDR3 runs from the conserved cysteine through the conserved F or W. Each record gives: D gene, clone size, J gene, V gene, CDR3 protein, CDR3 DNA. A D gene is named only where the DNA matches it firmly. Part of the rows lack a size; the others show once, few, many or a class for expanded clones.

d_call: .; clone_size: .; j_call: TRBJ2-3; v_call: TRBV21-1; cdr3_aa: CASSERHVDTQYF; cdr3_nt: TGTGCCAGCAGCGAGAGACATGTCGATACGCAGTATTTT
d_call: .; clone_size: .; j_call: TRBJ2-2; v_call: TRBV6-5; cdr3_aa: CASKSMIADTGELFF; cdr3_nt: TGTGCCAGCAAATCCATGATAGCGGACACCGGGGAGCTGTTTTTT
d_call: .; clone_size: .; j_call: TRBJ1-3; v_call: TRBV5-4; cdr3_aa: CASSKLTPPSSGNTIYF; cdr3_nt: TGTGCCAGCAGCAAACTCACACCGCCTTCTTCTGGAAACACCATATATTTT
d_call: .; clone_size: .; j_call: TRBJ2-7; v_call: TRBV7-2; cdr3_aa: CASSTDGRNSYEQYF; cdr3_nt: TGTGCCAGCAGCACGGACGGTCGAAACTCCTACGAGCAGTACTTC
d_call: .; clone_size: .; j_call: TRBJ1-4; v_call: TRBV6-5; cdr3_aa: CASSYSAGDGEKLFF; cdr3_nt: TGTGCCAGCAGTTACTCCGCAGGGGACGGTGAAAAACTGTTTTTT
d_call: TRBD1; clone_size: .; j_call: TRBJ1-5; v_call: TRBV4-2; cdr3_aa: CASSQTGRNQPQHF; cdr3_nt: TGTGCCAGCAGCCAGACAGGGCGGAATCAGCCCCAGCATTTT
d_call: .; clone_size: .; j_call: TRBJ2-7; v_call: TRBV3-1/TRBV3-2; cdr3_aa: CASSQDRHPYEQYF; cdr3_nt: TGTGCCAGCAGCCAAGATAGGCACCCCTACGAGCAGTACTTC
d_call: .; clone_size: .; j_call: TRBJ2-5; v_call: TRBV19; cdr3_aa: CASSTQRRTLKTQYF; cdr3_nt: TGTGCCAGTAGTACACAGCGAAGGACCTTGAAGACCCAGTACTTC
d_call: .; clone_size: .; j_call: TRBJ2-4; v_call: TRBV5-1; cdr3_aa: CASSTMGLTDIQYF; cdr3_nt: TGCGCCAGCAGCACCATGGGGCTTACGGACATTCAGTACTTC
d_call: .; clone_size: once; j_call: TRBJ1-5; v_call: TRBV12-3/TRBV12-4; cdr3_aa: CASSFGQEQPQHF; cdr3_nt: TGTGCCAGCAGTTTCGGGCAGGAACAGCCCCAGCATTTT
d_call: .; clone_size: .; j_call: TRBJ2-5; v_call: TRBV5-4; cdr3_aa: CASSLGPASNQETQYF; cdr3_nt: TGTGCCAGCAGCTTGGGCCCGGCTTCCAATCAAGAGACCCAGTACTTC
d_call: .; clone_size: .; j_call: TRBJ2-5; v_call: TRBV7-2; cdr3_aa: CASGSGETQYF; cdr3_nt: TGTGCCAGCGGCTCGGGGGAGACCCAGTACTTC
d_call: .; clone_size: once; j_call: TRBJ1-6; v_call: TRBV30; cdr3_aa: CAWSVRNSPLHF; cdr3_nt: TGTGCCTGGAGTGTAAGAAATTCACCCCTCCACTTT
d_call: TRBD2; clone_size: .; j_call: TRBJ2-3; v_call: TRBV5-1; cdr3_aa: CASSFMSGRTDTQYF; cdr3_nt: TGCGCCAGCAGCTTCATGAGCGGGAGGACAGATACGCAGTATTTT
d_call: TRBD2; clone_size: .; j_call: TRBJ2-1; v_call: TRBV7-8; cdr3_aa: CASSTGTSGGGEQFF; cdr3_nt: TGTGCCAGCAGCACAGGGACTAGCGGGGGTGGTGAGCAGTTCTTC
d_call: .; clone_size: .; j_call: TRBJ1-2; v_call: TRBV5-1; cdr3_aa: CASSLTSATQGYTF; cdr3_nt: TGCGCCAGCAGCTTGACCTCGGCCACTCAAGGCTACACCTTC
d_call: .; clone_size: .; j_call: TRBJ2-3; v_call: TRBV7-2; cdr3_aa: CASSLGFAMGYTDTQYF; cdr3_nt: TGTGCCAGCAGCTTAGGATTCGCGATGGGGTACACAGATACGCAGTATTTT
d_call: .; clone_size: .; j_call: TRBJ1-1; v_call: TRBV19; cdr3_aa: CASSIVPAKTGYTEAFF; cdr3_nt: TGTGCCAGTAGTATAGTTCCCGCAAAGACAGGATACACTGAAGCTTTCTTT
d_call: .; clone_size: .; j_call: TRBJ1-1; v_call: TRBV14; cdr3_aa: CASSRLTVTEAFF; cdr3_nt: TGTGCCAGCAGTCGATTGACAGTCACTGAAGCTTTCTTT
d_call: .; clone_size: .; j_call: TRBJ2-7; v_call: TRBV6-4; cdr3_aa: CVSPGAGFEQYF; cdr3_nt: TGTGTCTCCCCTGGGGCAGGGTTCGAGCAGTACTTC
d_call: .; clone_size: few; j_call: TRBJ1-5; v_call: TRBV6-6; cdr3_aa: CASSYRGRNQPQHF; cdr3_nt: TGTGCCAGCAGTTACAGGGGGAGGAATCAGCCCCAGCATTTT
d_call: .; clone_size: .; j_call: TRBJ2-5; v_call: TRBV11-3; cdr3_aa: CASSLARGSGTQYF; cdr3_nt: TGTGCCAGCAGCTTAGCCCGGGGTTCGGGGACCCAGTACTTC
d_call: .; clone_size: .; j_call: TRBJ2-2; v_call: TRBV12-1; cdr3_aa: CASSPRTPIGTGELFF; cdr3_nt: TGTGCCAGCAGCCCGAGGACCCCGATCGGCACCGGGGAGCTGTTTTTT
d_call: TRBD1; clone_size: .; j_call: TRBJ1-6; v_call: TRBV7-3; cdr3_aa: CASSLGTGGGSPLHF; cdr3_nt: TGTGCCAGCAGCTTGGGGACAGGGGGCGGTTCACCCCTCCACTTT
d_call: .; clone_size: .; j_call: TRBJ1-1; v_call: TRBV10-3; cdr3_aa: CAISDPGGVTEAFF; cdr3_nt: TGTGCCATCAGTGACCCGGGAGGGGTCACTGAAGCTTTCTTT
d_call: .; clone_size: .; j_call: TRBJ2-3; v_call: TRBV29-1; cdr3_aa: CSVEGGGVSTDTQYF; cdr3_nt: TGCAGCGTTGAAGGGGGGGGCGTAAGCACAGATACGCAGTATTTT
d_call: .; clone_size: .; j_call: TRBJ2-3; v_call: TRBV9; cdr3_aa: CASSVGGSGFTTDTQYF; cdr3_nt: TGTGCCAGCAGCGTAGGGGGAAGCGGTTTCACCACAGATACGCAGTATTTT
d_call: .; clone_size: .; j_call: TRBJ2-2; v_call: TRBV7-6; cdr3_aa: CASSWGGGGELFF; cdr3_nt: TGTGCCAGCAGCTGGGGCGGAGGCGGGGAGCTGTTTTTT
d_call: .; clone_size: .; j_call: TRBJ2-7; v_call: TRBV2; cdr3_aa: CASIEASTGLYEQYF; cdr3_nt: TGTGCCAGCATTGAGGCTTCGACAGGCCTTTACGAGCAGTACTTC